In its sample, the clone carrying this TCR beta chain was seen many times. Its antigen is not known. The read ends 3 residues early relative to the CDR3; the germline J gene fills the gap. Within the sample, other DNA sequences also encode this same CDR3. The table came from immunoSEQ multiplex PCR; TCRdb's copy has only in-frame clones and leaves some out. This sample carries about 52,000 clones, none of them present only once. This CDR3 has 16 amino acids. CDR1 and CDR2 (germline): MNHEY, SVGEGT. Trimming removed 4 bases at V and 0 bases at J, with 13 bases between. This sample was taken from a study of T cell clonality in common variable immunodeficiency. Points from the study as a whole: CVID subjects showed higher TCRbeta clonality than healthy controls. In common variable immunodeficiency, TCR beta chains reportedly carried fewer deletions and N-nucleotide insertions. What drives increased CVID clonality needs T cell subpopulation sequencing.

This receptor was taken from a person aged 18 to 75 in good health. Sequencing was done on a sample of peripheral blood mononuclear cells. This chain joins TRBV6-2 or TRBV6-3 and TRBJ1-3, with D hard to call. The CDR3 DNA, read in part, is TGTGCCAGCAGTTCTCCCCGAGCGCGCTCTGGAAACACC. Translated, it gives CASSSPRARSGNT. The CDR3 reads in full as CASSSPRARSGNTIYF.